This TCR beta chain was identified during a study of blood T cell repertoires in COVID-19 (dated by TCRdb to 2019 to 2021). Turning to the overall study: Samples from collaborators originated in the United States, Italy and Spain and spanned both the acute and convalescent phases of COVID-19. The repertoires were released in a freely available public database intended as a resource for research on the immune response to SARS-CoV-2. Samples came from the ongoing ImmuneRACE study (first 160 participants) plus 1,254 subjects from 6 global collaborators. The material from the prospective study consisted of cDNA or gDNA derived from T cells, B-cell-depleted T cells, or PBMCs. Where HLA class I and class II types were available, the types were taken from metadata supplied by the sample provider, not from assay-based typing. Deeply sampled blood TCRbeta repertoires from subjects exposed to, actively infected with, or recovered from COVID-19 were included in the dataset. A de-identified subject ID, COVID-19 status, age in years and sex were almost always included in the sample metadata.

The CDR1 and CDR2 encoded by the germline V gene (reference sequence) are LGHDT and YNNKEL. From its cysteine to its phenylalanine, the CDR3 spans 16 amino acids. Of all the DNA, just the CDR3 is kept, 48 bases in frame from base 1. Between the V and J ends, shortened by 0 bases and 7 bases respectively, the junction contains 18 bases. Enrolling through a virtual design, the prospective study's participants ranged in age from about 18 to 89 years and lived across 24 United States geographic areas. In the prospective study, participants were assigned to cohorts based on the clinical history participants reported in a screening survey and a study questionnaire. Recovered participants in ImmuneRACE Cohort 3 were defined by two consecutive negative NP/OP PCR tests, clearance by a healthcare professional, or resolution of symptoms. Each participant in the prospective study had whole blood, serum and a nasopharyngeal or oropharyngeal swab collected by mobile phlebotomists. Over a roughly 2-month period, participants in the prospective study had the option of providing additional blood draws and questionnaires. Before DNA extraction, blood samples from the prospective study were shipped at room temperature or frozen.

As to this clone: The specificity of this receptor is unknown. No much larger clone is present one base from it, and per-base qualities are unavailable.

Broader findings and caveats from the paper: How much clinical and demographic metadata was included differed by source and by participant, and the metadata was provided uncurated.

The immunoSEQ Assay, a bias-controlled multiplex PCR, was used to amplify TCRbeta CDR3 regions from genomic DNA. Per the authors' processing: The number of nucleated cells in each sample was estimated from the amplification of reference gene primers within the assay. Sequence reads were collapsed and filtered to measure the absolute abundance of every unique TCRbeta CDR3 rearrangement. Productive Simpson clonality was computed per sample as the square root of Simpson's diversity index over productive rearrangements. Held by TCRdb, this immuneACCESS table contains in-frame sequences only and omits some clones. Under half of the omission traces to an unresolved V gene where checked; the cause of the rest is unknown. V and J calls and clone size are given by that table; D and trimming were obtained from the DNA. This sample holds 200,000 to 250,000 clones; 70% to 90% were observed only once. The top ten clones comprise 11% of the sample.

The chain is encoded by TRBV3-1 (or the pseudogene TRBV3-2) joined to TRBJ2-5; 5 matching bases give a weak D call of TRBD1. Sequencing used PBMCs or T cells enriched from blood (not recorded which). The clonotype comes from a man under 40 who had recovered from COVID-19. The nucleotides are TGTGCCAGCAGCCAAGACCAGGGCGCCGGGTACGGGACCCAGTACTTC. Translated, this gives CASSQDQGAGYGTQYF.